A few counts support the clone carrying this T cell receptor beta chain. Antigen unknown. The data were taken from a study of T cells in Graves' hyperthyroidism and ophthalmopathy. General study points: Within blood appeared most thyroid clonotypes that had expanded above 0.001.

Exclusion of patients followed from uncontrolled infection, other autoimmune disease, pregnancy or lactation. Diagnoses were made from clinical symptoms, serum measures (thyroxine and TRAb), thyroid ultrasound and orbital computed tomography. CDR1 is SGHVS, CDR2 FQNEAQ, per germline. The CDR3 runs 16 residues. Trimming removed 2 bases from V and 0 bases from J; junction bases left unmatched: 4. RNA transcripts yielded amplified TCR beta CDR3 regions. When the TCR CDR3 underwent first-round RT-PCR, the HTBI primer set was used. A single record per CDR3 protein comes from TCRdb applying MiXCR to the multiplex PCR reads. The data contain 450,000 to 700,000 distinct CDR3 sequences, around 42% of them singletons.

This receptor was obtained from an adult woman with Graves' disease, either hyperthyroidism or ophthalmopathy (not recorded which). The chain couples TRBV7-8 to TRBJ1-5; 7 positions match TRBD1. The sequenced sample was peripheral blood or thyroid tissue (not recorded which). This CDR3 is CASSLSTGHSNQPQHF. Written as DNA, the CDR3 is TGTGCCAGCAGCTTATCGACAGGGCATAGCAATCAGCCCCAGCATTTT.